Below, 11 T cell receptor beta chains from the same sample are listed, as sequenced in a study of early T cells in non-severe SARS-CoV-2 infection. TCRdb reanalysed the 5' RACE reads using MiXCR and keeps one entry per CDR3 protein. Of 80,000 to 95,000 distinct CDR3 sequences in the sample, approximately 16% were seen once. Sequenced material: whole blood, taken at baseline. These receptors all come from an adult who was a healthcare worker with PCR-confirmed SARS-CoV-2 infection or an uninfected control (not recorded which).

This clonotype was counted ten times or more. This chain connects TRBV24-1 to TRBJ2-1, with 8 bases lining up with TRBD2. Germline V gives CDR1 KGHDR, CDR2 SFDVKD. V shed 4 bases and J 8 bases; nucleotides not matched to a gene: 12. This CDR3 has 16 amino acids. The CDR3 reads CATSEPGLVGWDEQFF. In DNA form, the CDR3 reads TGTGCCACCAGTGAACCGGGACTAGTTGGTTGGGATGAGCAGTTCTTC.

This clonotype was counted many times. The rearrangement links TRBV7-9 to TRBJ1-4, with D possibly TRBD1 on 5 matching bases. CDR1 is SEHNR, CDR2 FQNEAQ, per germline (reference sequence). V gave up 1 base and J gave up 5 bases, with 14 bases separating them. CDR3 length: 16 amino acids. In DNA form, the CDR3 reads TGTGCCAGCAGCTTAGGAGGGACGATCCTAAATGAAAAACTGTTTTTT. This codes for CASSLGGTILNEKLFF. The full variable domain, with the rest looked up from reference TRBV7-9 and TRBJ1-4, is DTGVSQNPRHKITKRGQNVTFRCDPISEHNRLYWYRQTLGQGPEFLTYFQNEAQLEKSRLLSDRFSAERPKGSFSTLEIQRTEQGDSAMYLCASSLGGTILNEKLFFGSGTQLSVL.

In its sample, this clonotype was seen a few times. This chain uses TRBV2 with TRBJ1-2; 7 bases are a match to TRBD1. Germline CDR1 SNHLY, CDR2 FYNNEI. This CDR3 has 14 residues. The V segment lost 8 bases and the J segment 8 bases; nucleotides outside the gene matches: 14. The CDR3 sequence: CASERTTGELGYTF. CDR3 in DNA: TGTGCCAGCGAGAGGACTACAGGGGAGTTAGGCTACACCTTC.

CDR3 sequence reads: CASSPRVEETQYF. The CDR3 DNA reads as TGTGCCAGCAGTCCTAGGGTCGAAGAGACCCAGTACTTC. This chain uses TRBV28 with TRBJ2-5, with D unresolved. CDR1 is MDHEN, CDR2 SYDVKM, per germline. V gave up 5 bases and J gave up 3 bases, with 10 bases separating them. The length of the CDR3 is 13 residues.

The table lists this clonotype with a few counts. CDR3 in amino acids: CASHGGREKLFF. Here the CDR3 DNA reads TGTGCCAGCCACGGGGGACGGGAAAAACTGTTTTTT. The V call is TRBV11-2, the J call TRBJ1-4; a possible D gene is TRBD1 (5 bases). CDR1 SGHAT and CDR2 FQNNGV come from the germline V gene. The CDR3 consists of 12 residues. The V end was cut by 8 bases, the J end by 8 bases, with 12 bases between.

The chain joins TRBV5-4 to TRBJ2-3, with 8 nucleotides matching TRBD2. This CDR3 comprises 16 residues. Germline V gives CDR1 SGHNT, CDR2 YYREEE (reference sequence). Trimming cost V 1 base and J 0 bases; bases outside gene matches: 4. CDR3 sequence: CASSLRREVSTDTQYF. CDR3 in DNA: TGTGCCAGCAGCTTGAGGCGGGAGGTTAGCACAGATACGCAGTATTTT.

The CDR3 protein is CASCESGRVEQYF. As DNA, the CDR3 is TGTGCCAGCTGCGAGAGCGGGAGAGTCGAGCAGTACTTC. The V call is TRBV11-2, the J call TRBJ2-7; TRBD2 aligns across 8 bases. The germline gives CDR1 SGHAT, CDR2 FQNNGV. The V segment lost 8 bases and the J segment 6 bases; nucleotides outside the gene matches: 9. The length of the CDR3 is 13 residues.

This clonotype was observed a few times. For the CDR3, the DNA is TGTGCCAGCAGACCCGGGACGTCAAGCACAGATACGCAGTATTTT. It encodes CASRPGTSSTDTQYF. The V and J genes are TRBV14 and TRBJ2-3, with D perhaps assigned TRBD1 or TRBD2 (5 bases each). There are 15 residues in the CDR3. V dropped 6 bases and J dropped 0 bases, with 13 bases sitting between them. Germline loops: CDR1 SGHDN, CDR2 FVKESK. Based on the CDR3 plus reference TRBV14 and TRBJ2-3, the full variable domain is EAGVTQFPSHSVIEKGQTVTLRCDPISGHDNLYWYRRVMGKEIKFLLHFVKESKQDESGMPNNRFLAERTGGTYSTLKVQPAELEDSGVYFCASRPGTSSTDTQYFGPGTRLTVL.

This clonotype was counted between two and nine times. J is TRBJ2-7 and V is TRBV11-2, with no clear D. Germline V gene sequence: CDR1 SGHAT, CDR2 FQNNGV. The CDR3 runs to 14 residues. V shed 0 bases and J shed 3 bases, with 9 bases lying between them. CDR3: CASSLEIGSYEQYF. The CDR3 coding sequence is TGTGCCAGCAGCTTAGAAATAGGCAGCTACGAGCAGTACTTC. Based on the CDR3 plus reference TRBV11-2 and TRBJ2-7, the full variable domain is EAGVAQSPRYKIIEKRQSVAFWCNPISGHATLYWYQQILGQGPKLLIQFQNNGVVDDSQLPKDRFSAERLKGVDSTLKIQPAKLEDSAVYLCASSLEIGSYEQYFGPGTRLTVT.

This sequence joins TRBV9 and TRBJ2-1; D is perhaps TRBD2 (7 bases). This CDR3 has 15 amino acids. Trimming shortened V by 4 bases and J by 7 bases, and 18 bases separated the two germline ends. Germline assignment: CDR1 SGDLS and CDR2 YYNGEE. The CDR3 coding sequence is TGTGCCAGCAGCCCCGGGGGCGGGGGTAAGAATGAGCAGTTCTTC. Protein sequence: CASSPGGGGKNEQFF.

The V gene is TRBV2, the J gene TRBJ1-2; D is unresolved. CDR3 length: 13 residues. With 4 bases removed from V and 4 bases from J, the gap between germline ends came to 10 bases. Germline CDR1 reads SNHLY; CDR2 reads FYNNEI. The CDR3 spells CASSVRASYGYTF. The CDR3 bases are TGTGCCAGCAGTGTCCGGGCTTCCTATGGCTACACCTTC.